The 24 T cell receptor beta chains below all came from one sample that was sequenced in a study of blood T cell repertoires in COVID-19. Using immunoSEQ multiplex PCR, the repertoire was profiled, and TCRdb retains in-frame clones only, with some absent. The sample records 300,000 to 400,000 clones, over 80% being singletons. The sequenced material came from peripheral blood. The receptor set was obtained from a man aged 30 to 45 with COVID-19, enrolled during active disease.

The gene calls are TRBV18 and TRBJ1-2; weak D call: TRBD1 (6 bases). Germline CDR1 and CDR2: KGHSH and LQKENI. V dropped 2 bases and J dropped 7 bases, with 14 bases sitting between them. The CDR3 sequence is 14 residues long. For the CDR3, the DNA is TGTGCCAGCTCACCAACCAGGGGAATAATTGGCTACACCTTC. It specifies CASSPTRGIIGYTF.

Here the CDR3 reads CASSGRTDNSPLHF. DNA for the CDR3: TGTGCCAGCAGCGGTCGGACAGATAATTCACCCCTCCACTTT. The J gene is TRBJ1-6, the V gene TRBV9; the D gene is possibly TRBD1 (6 bases). In germline, CDR1 is SGDLS, CDR2 YYNGEE. Between the trimmed V and J ends, which lost 3 bases and 5 bases, there was a span of 9 bases. The CDR3 totals 14 residues.

V is TRBV28 and J is TRBJ2-1; D remains ambiguous. The CDR3 spans 15 residues. CDR1 and CDR2 (germline): MDHEN, SYDVKM. Trimming took off 4 bases at V and 5 bases at J, with 15 bases between the two ends. Here the CDR3 reads CASSSPTTTHNEQFF. The CDR3 coding sequence is TGTGCCAGCAGTTCACCCACTACTACTCACAATGAGCAGTTCTTC.

The chain employs TRBV5-3 and TRBJ1-1; TRBD1 aligns across 8 bases. TRBV5-3 is an ORF, and what it does is uncertain. This CDR3 contains 15 residues. The J segment lost 2 bases and the V segment lost 4 bases, leaving 7 bases of the junction unmatched. The CDR3 reads CARSRTGLGNTEAFF. As DNA, the CDR3 is TGTGCCAGAAGCAGGACAGGGTTGGGCAACACTGAAGCTTTCTTT.

J is TRBJ1-1 and V is TRBV5-1, with 7 bases fitting TRBD1. Germline CDR1 reads SGHRS; CDR2 reads YFSETQ. The CDR3 runs 14 residues. Trimming at V came to 3 bases and at J to 2 bases, leaving 4 bases not matched to a gene. CDR3 DNA sequence: TGCGCCAGCAGCTCCGGGACAGCCAACACTGAAGCTTTCTTT. It encodes CASSSGTANTEAFF.

The gene calls are TRBV9 and TRBJ1-1; 9 bases agree with TRBD1. The CDR3 spans 18 residues. The V and J ends lost 4 bases and 5 bases, in that order; junction bases with no gene match: 18. CDR1 and CDR2 from the germline V gene are SGDLS and YYNGEE. The CDR3: CASSRREQGALRGTEAFF. The DNA of the CDR3 is TGTGCCAGCAGCCGAAGAGAACAGGGGGCCCTTAGGGGGACTGAAGCTTTCTTT.

This clone was counted between two and nine times. The chain couples TRBV5-1 to TRBJ2-7; a possible D gene is TRBD1 (7 bases). CDR1 SGHRS and CDR2 YFSETQ come from the germline V gene. Trimming removed 4 bases from V and 3 bases from J, with 8 bases in between. The CDR3 loop spans 12 amino acids. The CDR3 spells CASSQGGYEQYF. Here the CDR3 DNA reads TGCGCCAGCAGCCAGGGGGGCTACGAGCAGTACTTC. The full variable domain, rest sourced from reference TRBV5-1 and TRBJ2-7, is KAGVTQTPRYLIKTRGQQVTLSCSPISGHRSVSWYQQTPGQGLQFLFEYFSETQRNKGNFPGRFSGRQFSNSRSEMNVSTLELGDSALYLCASSQGGYEQYFGPGTRLTVT.

V and J are TRBV27 and TRBJ2-7; D is perhaps TRBD2 (5 bases). V was pared by 0 bases and J by 1 base, with 7 bases between. Germline lookup yields CDR1 MNHEY and CDR2 SMNVEV (reference sequence). The CDR3 extends over 14 amino acids. CDR3 in amino acids: CASSLSRGSYEQYF. The CDR3 DNA sequence: TGTGCCAGCAGTTTATCTCGGGGTTCCTACGAGCAGTACTTC.

The chain uses TRBV7-2 and TRBJ2-2, with 10 bases aligning to TRBD1. This CDR3 has 15 amino acids. In germline, CDR1 is SGHTA, CDR2 FQGNSA. Trimming at V came to 3 bases and at J to 3 bases, leaving 1 base not matched to a gene. The CDR3 nucleotides are TGTGCCAGCAGCTTTGGACAGGGGGACACCGGGGAGCTGTTTTTT. Translation gives CASSFGQGDTGELFF.

The chain carries TRBV6-4 and TRBJ1-2; D perhaps matches TRBD1 (6 bases). This CDR3 spans 13 amino acids. V lost 2 bases and J lost 8, with 12 bases in between. Germline-derived CDR1 and CDR2 are MRHNA and SNTAGT. CDR3 coding DNA: TGTGCCAGCAGTGACCTAAGACAGGAGGGCTACACCTTC. Translation gives CASSDLRQEGYTF.

The V and J genes are TRBV6-5 and TRBJ1-1; D ambiguous. V was clipped by 7 bases and J by 4 bases, with 19 bases between them. The CDR3 is 15 residues long. The germline gives CDR1 MNHEY, CDR2 SVGAGI. For the CDR3, the DNA is TGTGCCAGCAAACCCCTCCTCGGTCGGGTCACTGAAGCTTTCTTT. It is translated as CASKPLLGRVTEAFF.

This sequence joins TRBV7-2 and TRBJ2-3, with 9 bases lining up with TRBD1. The CDR3 runs to 18 residues. The germline V gene has CDR1 SGHTA and CDR2 FQGNSA. V lost 1 base, J lost 7 bases, and 15 bases stayed unmatched. The CDR3 DNA reads as TGTGCCAGCAGCTTAGTGAATCCGGGACAGGGAAAACGTAATACGCAGTATTTT. This encodes CASSLVNPGQGKRNTQYF.

The rearrangement uses TRBV28 and TRBJ2-7, with 12 bases fitting TRBD1. Looked up from germline, CDR1 is MDHEN and CDR2 is SYDVKM. The CDR3 is 17 amino acids. Trimming at V came to 6 bases and at J to 3 bases, leaving 12 bases not matched to a gene. CDR3 coding DNA: TGTGCCAGCAGCCGGATTGGGACAGGGGGCGCCGGCTACGAGCAGTACTTC. This gives the protein CASSRIGTGGAGYEQYF.

V is TRBV5-8 and J is TRBJ2-7; D is undetermined. Trimming took 0 bases from V and 2 from J, leaving 18 bases between them. Germline V gene sequence: CDR1 SGHTS, CDR2 YDEGEE. The CDR3 has 17 amino acids. The DNA of the CDR3 is TGTGCCAGCAGCTTGGAATTTGGGTCGGGTCAGCCCTACGAGCAGTACTTC. Translated, it gives CASSLEFGSGQPYEQYF.

This clone was seen just once. The chain carries TRBV11-3 and TRBJ1-5; 10 positions match TRBD1. V was clipped by 5 bases and J by 4 bases; unmatched bases: 5. CDR1 is SGHNT, CDR2 YENEEA, per germline. The length of the CDR3 is 15 residues. CDR3 in DNA: TGTGCCAGCAGCCAGGGGGACAGGGGAAATCAGCCCCAGCATTTT. Encoded protein: CASSQGDRGNQPQHF.

The chain has TRBV28 and TRBJ2-2, with TRBD2 matching 7 bases. The CDR3 sequence is 20 residues long. Germline CDR1 reads MDHEN; CDR2 reads SYDVKM. V was pared by 3 bases and J by 2 bases, with 18 bases of the junction left unmatched. CDR3 bases: TGTGCCAGCAGTTTGGGATGGTCCTGGACCGGGACTACCAACACCGGGGAGCTGTTTTTT. Amino acids: CASSLGWSWTGTTNTGELFF.

This chain links TRBV25-1 with TRBJ2-5; 12 bases are shared with TRBD2. V lost 6 bases and J lost 3; bases outside the gene matches: 2. The CDR3 sequence is 14 residues long. Germline V gene data show CDR1 as MGHDK and CDR2 as SYGVNS. The CDR3 coding sequence is TGTGCCAGCAGATCTAGCGGGGGGGAAGAGACCCAGTACTTC. The encoded protein is CASRSSGGEETQYF.

This clone was recorded only once. This chain uses TRBV3-1 (or the pseudogene TRBV3-2) with TRBJ2-6; TRBD1 aligns across 10 bases. Germline trimming cut 4 bases from V and 0 bases from J; bases unmatched to any gene: 9. This CDR3 spans 19 amino acids. Germline CDR1 LGHDT, CDR2 YNNKEL (reference sequence). DNA of the CDR3: TGTGCCAGCAGCCCGTTACCGGGACAGGGGATCTCTGGGGCCAACGTCCTGACTTTC. Translating it yields CASSPLPGQGISGANVLTF.

V is TRBV27 and J is TRBJ2-5; D is perhaps TRBD1 (5 bases). Germline CDR1 reads MNHEY; CDR2 reads SMNVEV (reference sequence). This CDR3 is 13 amino acids long. The V end was cut by 4 bases, the J end by 1 base, with 7 bases between. CDR3 nucleotides: TGTGCCAGCAGTTGGACATCCCAAGAGACCCAGTACTTC. Translating it yields CASSWTSQETQYF.

This rearrangement joins TRBV11-2 to TRBJ1-1, with D hard to call. CDR1 and CDR2 from the germline V gene are SGHAT and FQNNGV. Trimming pared 2 bases from V and 6 bases from J, leaving 10 bases between. The CDR3 is made up of 13 amino acids. The chain's CDR3 is CASSLLEAAEAFF. The CDR3 DNA sequence: TGTGCCAGCAGCTTATTGGAAGCGGCTGAAGCTTTCTTT.

This sequence joins TRBV25-1 and TRBJ1-1; tentatively, D is TRBD1 (5 bases). The germline V gene has CDR1 MGHDK and CDR2 SYGVNS. This CDR3 contains 14 residues. Trimming pared 5 bases from V and 0 bases from J, leaving 10 bases between. CDR3 in DNA: TGTGCCAGCAGTAGGGGACTGATGAACACTGAAGCTTTCTTT. It translates to CASSRGLMNTEAFF.

V usage is TRBV10-1 and J usage is TRBJ2-4; a possible D gene is TRBD1 (6 bases). V was clipped by 6 bases and J by 3 bases, with 15 bases between them. The CDR3 loop spans 15 amino acids. Germline V lookup: CDR1 WNHNN, CDR2 SYGVQD (reference sequence). The DNA of the CDR3 is TGCGCCAGCAGGAGGGGGAGTGAGGGCAAAAACATTCAGTACTTC. Amino acids: CASRRGSEGKNIQYF.

The genes are TRBV24-1 and TRBJ1-2; D is ambiguous. The CDR3 is 14 residues long. Trimming cost V 4 bases and J 4 bases, with 12 bases left between them. Per the germline V gene, CDR1 is KGHDR and CDR2 is SFDVKD. This CDR3 reads CATSDQRLGYGYTF. CDR3 nucleotides: TGTGCCACCAGTGACCAGCGACTAGGCTATGGCTACACCTTC.

The V and J genes are TRBV6-1 and TRBJ2-1; 7 nucleotides match TRBD1. CDR1 MNHNS and CDR2 SASEGT come from the germline V gene. The CDR3 runs 14 residues. J gave up 3 bases and V 3 bases, and 2 bases lay outside the gene matches. CDR3 sequence reads: CASSDGTDYNEQFF. The CDR3 DNA is TGTGCCAGCAGTGATGGGACAGACTACAATGAGCAGTTCTTC.